This TCR beta chain stems from a study of control samples from healthy donors and cancer patients. V was clipped by 0 bases and J by 4 bases, with 12 bases between them. Germline lookup yields CDR1 GTSNPN and CDR2 SVGIG (reference sequence). CDR3 length: 15 amino acids. Profiled with immunoSEQ multiplex PCR; TCRdb holds only in-frame clones, not every one. The data contain about 69,000 clones, roughly 90% of them singletons. This rearrangement joins TRBV30 to TRBJ1-4; D possibly corresponds to TRBD1 (6 bases). The source is a man in his sixties with colorectal cancer. Input material: PBMCs. The chain's CDR3 is CAWSVPTGSNEKLFF. DNA for the CDR3: TGTGCCTGGAGTGTACCGACAGGTAGTAATGAAAAACTGTTTTTT.